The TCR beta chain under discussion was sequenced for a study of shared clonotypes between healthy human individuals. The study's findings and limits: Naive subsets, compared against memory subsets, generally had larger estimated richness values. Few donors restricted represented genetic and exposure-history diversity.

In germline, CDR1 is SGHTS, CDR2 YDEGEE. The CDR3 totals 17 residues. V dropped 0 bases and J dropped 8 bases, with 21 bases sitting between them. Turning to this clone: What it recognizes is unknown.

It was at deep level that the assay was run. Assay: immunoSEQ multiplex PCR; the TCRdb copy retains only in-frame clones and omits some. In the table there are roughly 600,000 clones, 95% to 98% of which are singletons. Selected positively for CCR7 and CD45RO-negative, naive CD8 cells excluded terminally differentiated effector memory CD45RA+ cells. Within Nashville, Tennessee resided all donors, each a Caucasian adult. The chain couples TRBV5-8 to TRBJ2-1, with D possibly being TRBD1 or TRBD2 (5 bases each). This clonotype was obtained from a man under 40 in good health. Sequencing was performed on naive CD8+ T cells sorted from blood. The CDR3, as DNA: TGTGCCAGCAGCTTGGGTACCGGGACCTTCTTAGGGGATGAGCAGTTCTTC. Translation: CASSLGTGTFLGDEQFF.